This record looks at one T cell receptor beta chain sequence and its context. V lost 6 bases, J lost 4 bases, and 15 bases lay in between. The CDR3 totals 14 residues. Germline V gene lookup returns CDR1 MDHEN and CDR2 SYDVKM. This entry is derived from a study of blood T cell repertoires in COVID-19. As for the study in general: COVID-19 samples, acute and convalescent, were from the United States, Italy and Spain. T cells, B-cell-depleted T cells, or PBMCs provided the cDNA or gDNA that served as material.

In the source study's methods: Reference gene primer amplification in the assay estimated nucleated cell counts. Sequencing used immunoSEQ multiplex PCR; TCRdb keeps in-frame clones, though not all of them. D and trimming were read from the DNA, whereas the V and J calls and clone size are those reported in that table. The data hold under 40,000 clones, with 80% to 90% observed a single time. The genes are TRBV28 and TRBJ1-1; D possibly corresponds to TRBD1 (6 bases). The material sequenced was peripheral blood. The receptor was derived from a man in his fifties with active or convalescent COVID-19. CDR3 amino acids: CASSRGGVGTEAFF. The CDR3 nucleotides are TGTGCCAGCAGCAGGGGTGGGGTGGGCACTGAAGCTTTCTTT. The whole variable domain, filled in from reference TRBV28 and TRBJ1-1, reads DVKVTQSSRYLVKRTGEKVFLECVQDMDHENMFWYRQDPGLGLRLIYFSYDVKMKEKGDIPEGYSVSREKKERFSLILESASTNQTSMYLCASSRGGVGTEAFFGQGTRLTVV.